Below, one T cell receptor (beta chain) is given with its context. Patients in Seattle were enrolled during active infection, then followed longitudinally. Only in-frame clones appear in the TCRdb table, and some are missing; sequencing was by immunoSEQ multiplex PCR. The table shows under 95,000 clones, with approximately 85% occurring only once. This specimen belongs to a study of blood T cell repertoires in COVID-19. Study details: Specimens from acute and convalescent COVID-19 originated in the United States, Italy and Spain. Sample material is recorded as cDNA or gDNA derived from T cells, B-cell-depleted T cells, or PBMCs.

The V and J ends lost 6 bases and 7 bases respectively, with 19 bases between them. The CDR3 sequence is 14 residues long. Per the germline V gene, CDR1 is MNHEY and CDR2 is SMNVEV (reference sequence). The source of this sequence is a man aged 50 or older with COVID-19, enrolled during active disease. The sequenced sample was peripheral blood. The chain is built from TRBV27 and TRBJ2-7; tentative D call: TRBD1 (5 bases). The CDR3 loop is CASSPQVQWGEQYF. The CDR3 coding sequence is TGTGCCAGCAGCCCACAGGTACAGTGGGGTGAGCAGTACTTC.